A selection of T cell receptor beta chains follows, all from one sample in a study of blood T cell repertoires in COVID-19. Profiled with immunoSEQ multiplex PCR; TCRdb holds only in-frame clones, not every one. The data show over 100,000 clones, 75% to 90% seen once. Sequenced: peripheral blood. Every receptor here comes from a man aged 65 to 79 with acute or convalescent COVID-19. Both conserved end residues are part of each CDR3. The D gene is left open where the match is weak. Size values are once, few and many counts, or a class for expanded clones, and some rows have none.

CDR3: CASSWGDRKRKSGANVLTF; DNA: TGCGCCAGCAGCTGGGGGGACAGAAAAAGAAAATCTGGGGCCAACGTCCTGACTTTC; length: 19; V: TRBV5-1; size: .; J: TRBJ2-6; D: .
CDR3: CASSLDRGGEKLFF; DNA: TGTGCCAGCAGCCTGGACAGGGGAGGTGAAAAACTGTTTTTT; length: 14; V: TRBV5-8; size: .; J: TRBJ1-4; D: TRBD1
CDR3: CASSQGFGSYNEQFF; DNA: TGCGCCAGCAGCCAAGGATTTGGTAGCTACAATGAGCAGTTCTTC; length: 15; V: TRBV4-1; size: .; J: TRBJ2-1; D: .
CDR3: CASSQDPVNTEAFF; DNA: TGCGCCAGCAGCCAAGATCCAGTGAACACTGAAGCTTTCTTT; length: 14; V: TRBV4-1; size: .; J: TRBJ1-1; D: .
CDR3: CASSFGGALNTGELFF; DNA: TGTGCCAGCAGCTTCGGGGGGGCATTGAACACCGGGGAGCTGTTTTTT; length: 16; V: TRBV5-4; size: .; J: TRBJ2-2; D: TRBD2
CDR3: CASRQESGFGAQHF; DNA: TGTGCCAGCAGACAAGAGTCAGGGTTTGGGGCCCAGCATTTT; length: 14; V: TRBV6-6; size: .; J: TRBJ1-5; D: .
CDR3: CASRVSGNQPQHF; DNA: TGTGCCAGCAGAGTGTCGGGCAATCAGCCCCAGCATTTT; length: 13; V: TRBV27; size: .; J: TRBJ1-5; D: .
CDR3: CASSISAGRGITEAFF; DNA: TGTGCCAGTAGTATTTCCGCAGGTCGGGGAATCACTGAAGCTTTCTTT; length: 16; V: TRBV19; size: .; J: TRBJ1-1; D: .
CDR3: CASRARENSPLHF; DNA: TGTGCCAGCAGAGCCAGGGAAAATTCACCCCTCCACTTT; length: 13; V: TRBV2; size: .; J: TRBJ1-6; D: .
CDR3: CARSLSGTGTGEYEQYF; DNA: TGTGCCAGAAGCTTGTCCGGAACCGGGACAGGGGAGTACGAGCAGTACTTC; length: 17; V: TRBV5-3; size: .; J: TRBJ2-7; D: TRBD1
CDR3: CASSLEGSGTTRMDEQFF; DNA: TGCGCCAGCAGCTTGGAAGGGTCAGGGACTACGAGGATGGATGAGCAGTTCTTC; length: 18; V: TRBV5-1; size: .; J: TRBJ2-1; D: TRBD2
CDR3: CASRGTGTGELFF; DNA: TGTGCCAGCAGAGGGACAGGGACCGGGGAGCTGTTTTTT; length: 13; V: TRBV2; size: .; J: TRBJ2-2; D: TRBD1
CDR3: CASSLAQSYNEQFF; DNA: TGCGCCAGCAGCTTAGCACAGAGCTACAATGAGCAGTTCTTC; length: 14; V: TRBV5-1; size: .; J: TRBJ2-1; D: .
CDR3: CASSPPGQIYEQYF; DNA: TGCGCCAGCAGCCCACCGGGACAGATCTACGAGCAGTACTTC; length: 14; V: TRBV5-1; size: few; J: TRBJ2-7; D: TRBD1
CDR3: CASSLGGAEAFF; DNA: TGTGCCAGCAGTCTTGGGGGCGCTGAAGCTTTCTTT; length: 12; V: TRBV28; size: .; J: TRBJ1-1; D: .
CDR3: CASSPRRPLAGANVLTF; DNA: TGTGCCAGCAGCCCGAGGAGACCCCTAGCTGGGGCCAACGTCCTGACTTTC; length: 17; V: TRBV7-3; size: once; J: TRBJ2-6; D: .
CDR3: CASSTRPGTANTGELFF; DNA: TGTGCCAGTAGTACACGCCCCGGGACAGCGAACACCGGGGAGCTGTTTTTT; length: 17; V: TRBV19; size: .; J: TRBJ2-2; D: TRBD1
CDR3: CARRKREREDTQYF; DNA: TGTGCCAGAAGAAAGCGGGAGAGGGAAGATACGCAGTATTTT; length: 14; V: TRBV7-5; size: .; J: TRBJ2-3; D: .